The present entry profiles one T cell receptor beta chain with its context. Its antigen is unidentified. The PCR employed 60 Vbeta primers together with 13 Jbeta primers. Using immunoSEQ multiplex PCR, the repertoire was profiled, and TCRdb retains in-frame clones only, with some absent. Counted here are about 90,000 clones, 80% to 90% occurring once; the ten biggest clones make up approximately 2.3%. In germline, CDR1 is SGHTA, CDR2 FQGTGA. The CDR3 is made up of 15 amino acids. Trimming shortened V by 5 bases and J by 1 base, and 9 bases separated the two germline ends. These data originate in a study of cytomegalovirus exposure and HLA in healthy donors. Study overall: Earlier results showed roughly 120 million unique TCR beta sequences derived from some 190 million T cells.

Study results and limitations: Immune exposure information available was restricted to CMV serostatus. An analysis that was carried out later associated fewer than 20,000 TCR beta sequences with HLA alleles at 0.05 false discovery rate.

The TCR comes from a man aged 18-30 years in good health and CMV-seronegative. The specimen was PBMCs. This chain links TRBV7-3 with TRBJ2-6; weak D call: TRBD1 (6 bases). DNA for the CDR3: TGTGCCAGCAGCCCTCAGGGGTCTGGGGCCAACGTCCTGACTTTC. Its translation is CASSPQGSGANVLTF.